This T cell receptor beta chain originates from a study of OX40 agonist ivuxolimab in advanced cancers. Looking at the study overall: The group had a mean age of 60 years, ranged from roughly 23 to 79, and was just under 85% male. Partial response was recorded in three patients: one hepatocellular carcinoma and two cutaneous melanoma cases.

Measured with immunoSEQ multiplex PCR; TCRdb has only the in-frame clones, and not every one. This sample has under 65,000 clones; roughly 81% occur once, and the top ten carry around 2.9%. On cycle 4 day 1 and cycle 7 day 1, as well as at baseline, blood was sampled. About this clone: What it binds is unknown.

Points from the study as a whole: Expanded clones were, on average, more numerous in CD8+ T cells than in CD4+.

V was trimmed by 0 bases and J by 6 bases, leaving 12 bases between them. Germline V gene lookup returns CDR1 MNHEY and CDR2 SMNVEV (reference sequence). This CDR3 spans 15 amino acids. The sequences come from CD4+ or CD8+ T cells sorted from blood, collected in a trial of the OX40 agonist ivuxolimab. The rearrangement links TRBV27 to TRBJ2-1; D possibly corresponds to TRBD1 (5 bases). The sequence was obtained from an adult with an advanced solid tumor such as melanoma, head and neck, liver or kidney cancer. The CDR3: CASSLSADIFNEQFF. In DNA form, the CDR3 reads TGTGCCAGCAGTTTATCGGCGGACATCTTCAATGAGCAGTTCTTC.